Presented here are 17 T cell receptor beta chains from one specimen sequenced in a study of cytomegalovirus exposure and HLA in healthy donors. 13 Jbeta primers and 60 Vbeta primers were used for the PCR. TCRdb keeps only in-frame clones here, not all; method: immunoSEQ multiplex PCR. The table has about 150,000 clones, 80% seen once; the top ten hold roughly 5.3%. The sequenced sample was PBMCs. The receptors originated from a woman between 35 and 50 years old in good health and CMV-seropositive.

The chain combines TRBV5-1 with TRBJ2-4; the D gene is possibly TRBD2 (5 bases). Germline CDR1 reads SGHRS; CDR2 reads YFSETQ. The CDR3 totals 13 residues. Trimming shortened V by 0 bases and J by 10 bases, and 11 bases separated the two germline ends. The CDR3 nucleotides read TGCGCCAGCAGCTTGGATACGGGATGGATTCAGTACTTC. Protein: CASSLDTGWIQYF.

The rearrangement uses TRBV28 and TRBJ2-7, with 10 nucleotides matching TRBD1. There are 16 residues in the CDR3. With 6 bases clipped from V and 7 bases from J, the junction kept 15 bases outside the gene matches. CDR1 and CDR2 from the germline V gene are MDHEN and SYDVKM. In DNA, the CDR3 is TGTGCCAGCAGCCCTGATACCGGGACAGGGGTTGATGAGCAGTACTTC. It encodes CASSPDTGTGVDEQYF.

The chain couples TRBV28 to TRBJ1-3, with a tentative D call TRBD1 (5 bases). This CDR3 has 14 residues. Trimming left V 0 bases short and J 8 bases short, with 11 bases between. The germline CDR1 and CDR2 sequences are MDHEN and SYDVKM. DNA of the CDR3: TGTGCCAGCAGTTTATGGACAGTCGGTGACACCATATATTTT. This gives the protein CASSLWTVGDTIYF.

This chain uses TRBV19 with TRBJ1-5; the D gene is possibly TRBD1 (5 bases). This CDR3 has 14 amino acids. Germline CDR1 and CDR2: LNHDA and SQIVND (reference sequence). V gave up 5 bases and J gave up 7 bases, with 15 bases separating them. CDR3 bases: TGTGCCAGTAGTGGGGGGGTCGGGGAACAGCCCCAGCATTTT. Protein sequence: CASSGGVGEQPQHF.

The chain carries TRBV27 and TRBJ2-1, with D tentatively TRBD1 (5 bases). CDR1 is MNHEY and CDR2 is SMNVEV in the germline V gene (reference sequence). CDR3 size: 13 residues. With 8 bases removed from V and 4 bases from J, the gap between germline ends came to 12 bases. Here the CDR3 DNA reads TGTGCCAGCCGCCTTAGGGGTTACAATGAGCAGTTCTTC. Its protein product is CASRLRGYNEQFF.

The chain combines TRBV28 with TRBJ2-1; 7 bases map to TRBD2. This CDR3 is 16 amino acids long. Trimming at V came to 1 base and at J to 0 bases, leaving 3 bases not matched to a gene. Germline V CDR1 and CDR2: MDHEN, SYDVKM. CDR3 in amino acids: CASSLLRESSYNEQFF. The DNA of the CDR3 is TGTGCCAGCAGTTTATTGCGGGAGAGCTCCTACAATGAGCAGTTCTTC.

The CDR3 nucleotides are TGTGCCAGCAGTTACCAGACGGGGACAGGGGCCGGGGAGCTGTTTTTT. Residues: CASSYQTGTGAGELFF. This chain uses TRBV6-5 with TRBJ2-2; 10 nucleotides agree with TRBD1. The trim removed 2 bases at V and 6 bases at J, leaving 6 bases unmatched. Per the germline V gene, CDR1 is MNHEY and CDR2 is SVGAGI. This CDR3 region has 16 residues.

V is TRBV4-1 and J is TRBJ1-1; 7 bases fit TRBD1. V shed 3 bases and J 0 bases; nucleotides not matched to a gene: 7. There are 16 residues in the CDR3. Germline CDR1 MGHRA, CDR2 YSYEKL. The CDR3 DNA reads TGCGCCAGCAGCCAGCCAGGGGGACCGGTGAACACTGAAGCTTTCTTT. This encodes CASSQPGGPVNTEAFF.

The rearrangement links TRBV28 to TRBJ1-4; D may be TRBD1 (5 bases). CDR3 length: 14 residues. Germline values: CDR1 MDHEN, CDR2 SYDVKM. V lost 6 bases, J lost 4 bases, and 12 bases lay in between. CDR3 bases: TGTGCCAGCAGCCCCCAGGGAAATAATGAAAAACTGTTTTTT. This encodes CASSPQGNNEKLFF.

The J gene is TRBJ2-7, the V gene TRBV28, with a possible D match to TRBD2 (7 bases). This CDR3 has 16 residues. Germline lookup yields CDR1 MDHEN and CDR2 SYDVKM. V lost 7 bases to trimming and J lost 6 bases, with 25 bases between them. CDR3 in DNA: TGTGCCAGCATAAAGAGGGGGAGGGTCGTAGAGAGCGAGCAGTACTTC. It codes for CASIKRGRVVESEQYF. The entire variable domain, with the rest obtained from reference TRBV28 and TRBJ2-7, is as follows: DVKVTQSSRYLVKRTGEKVFLECVQDMDHENMFWYRQDPGLGLRLIYFSYDVKMKEKGDIPEGYSVSREKKERFSLILESASTNQTSMYLCASIKRGRVVESEQYFGPGTRLTVT.

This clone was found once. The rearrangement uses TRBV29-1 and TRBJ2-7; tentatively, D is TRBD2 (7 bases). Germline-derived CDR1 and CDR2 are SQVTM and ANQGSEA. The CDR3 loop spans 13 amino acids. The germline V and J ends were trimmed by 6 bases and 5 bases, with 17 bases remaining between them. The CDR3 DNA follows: TGCAGCGTCACGGGGCGCGGGGGCCACGAGCAGTACTTC. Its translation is CSVTGRGGHEQYF.

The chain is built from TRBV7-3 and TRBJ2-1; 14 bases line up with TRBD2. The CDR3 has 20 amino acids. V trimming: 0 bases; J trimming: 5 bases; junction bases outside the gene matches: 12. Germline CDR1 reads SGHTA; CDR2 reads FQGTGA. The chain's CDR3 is CASSLTSPGLAGVPHNEQFF. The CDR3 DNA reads TGTGCCAGCAGCTTAACCTCGCCGGGACTAGCGGGAGTCCCTCACAATGAGCAGTTCTTC. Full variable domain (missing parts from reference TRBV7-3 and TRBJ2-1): GAGVSQTPSNKVTEKGKYVELRCDPISGHTALYWYRQSLGQGPEFLIYFQGTGAADDSGLPNDRFFAVRPEGSVSTLKIQRTERGDSAVYLCASSLTSPGLAGVPHNEQFFGPGTRLTVL.

Here the CDR3 DNA reads TGTGCCAGCAGCCCCAGGGGACAGGCCTACGAGCAGTACTTC. Translation gives CASSPRGQAYEQYF. The chain joins TRBV7-8 to TRBJ2-7, with 8 nucleotides matching TRBD1. Germline CDR1 reads SGHVS; CDR2 reads FQNEAQ. Trimming removed 5 bases from V and 2 bases from J; junction bases left unmatched: 5. This CDR3 has 14 residues.

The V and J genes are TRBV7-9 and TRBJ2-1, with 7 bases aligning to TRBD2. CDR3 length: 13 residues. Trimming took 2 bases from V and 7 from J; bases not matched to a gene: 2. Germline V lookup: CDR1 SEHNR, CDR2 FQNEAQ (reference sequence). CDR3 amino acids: CASSLTSENEQFF. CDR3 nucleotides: TGTGCCAGCAGCTTAACTAGCGAGAATGAGCAGTTCTTC.

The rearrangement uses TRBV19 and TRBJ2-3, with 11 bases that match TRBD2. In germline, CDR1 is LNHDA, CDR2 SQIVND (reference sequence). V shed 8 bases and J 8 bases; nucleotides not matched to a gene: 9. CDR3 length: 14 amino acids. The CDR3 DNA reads TGTGCCAGTTCCGTAGCGGGAGGGGGAGGTACGCAGTATTTT. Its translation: CASSVAGGGGTQYF.

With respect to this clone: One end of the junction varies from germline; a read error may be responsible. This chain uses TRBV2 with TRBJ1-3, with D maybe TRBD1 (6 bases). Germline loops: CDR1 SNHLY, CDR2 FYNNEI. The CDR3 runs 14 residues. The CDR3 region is CAGSRGYSGNTIYF. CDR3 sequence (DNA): TGTGCCGGCAGCAGGGGCTACTCTGGAAACACCATATATTTT.

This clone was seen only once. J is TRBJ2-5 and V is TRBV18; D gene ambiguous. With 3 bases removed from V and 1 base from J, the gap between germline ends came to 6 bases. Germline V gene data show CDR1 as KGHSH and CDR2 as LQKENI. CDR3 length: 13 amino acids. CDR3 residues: CASSPFGQETQYF. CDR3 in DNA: TGTGCCAGCTCACCCTTCGGCCAAGAGACCCAGTACTTC.